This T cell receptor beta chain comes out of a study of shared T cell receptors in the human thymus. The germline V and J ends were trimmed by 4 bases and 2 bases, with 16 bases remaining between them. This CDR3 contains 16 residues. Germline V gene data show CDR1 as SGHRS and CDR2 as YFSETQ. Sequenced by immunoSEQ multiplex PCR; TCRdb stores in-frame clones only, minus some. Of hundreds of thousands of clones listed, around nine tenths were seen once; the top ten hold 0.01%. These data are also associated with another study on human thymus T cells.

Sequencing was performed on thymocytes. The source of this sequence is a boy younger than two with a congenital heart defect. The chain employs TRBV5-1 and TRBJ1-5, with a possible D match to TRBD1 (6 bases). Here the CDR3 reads CASSPGPGQGNQPQHF. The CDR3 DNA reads TGCGCCAGCAGCCCCGGGCCGGGACAAGGCAATCAGCCCCAGCATTTT.